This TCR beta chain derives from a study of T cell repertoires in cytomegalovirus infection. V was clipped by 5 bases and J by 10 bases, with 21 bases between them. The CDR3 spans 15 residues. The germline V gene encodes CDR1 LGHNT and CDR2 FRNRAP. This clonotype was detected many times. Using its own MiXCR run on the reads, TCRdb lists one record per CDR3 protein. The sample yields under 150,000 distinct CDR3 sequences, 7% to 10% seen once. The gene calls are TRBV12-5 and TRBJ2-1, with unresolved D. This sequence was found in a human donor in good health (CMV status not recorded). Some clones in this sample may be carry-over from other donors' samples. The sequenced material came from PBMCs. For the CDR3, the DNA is TGTGCTAGTGGTCCTTTGGTAGGGTCCCGAACAGAGCAGTTCTTC. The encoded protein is CASGPLVGSRTEQFF.